The rows below give T cell receptor beta chains drawn from one sample of a study of T cell responses to AZD1222 COVID-19 vaccine. Only in-frame clones appear in the TCRdb table, and some are missing; sequencing was by immunoSEQ multiplex PCR. The sample has 210,000 or so clones, 90% to 95% seen once; the top ten hold around 1%. This specimen was peripheral blood, taken on day 0 of MenACWY control vaccination. The receptors stem from an adult in good health. The CDR3 runs from the conserved cysteine through the conserved F or W. The D gene is left open where the match is weak. A clone size is listed for some rows: how often the clone was seen (once, few, many), or a class if it is expanded.

CDR3 length: 16
clone size: .
V gene: TRBV9
J gene: TRBJ1-4
D gene: .
CDR3 DNA: TGTGCCAGCAGCGTAGGATCCGGGACGGGCAATGAAAAACTGTTTTTT
CDR3 protein: CASSVGSGTGNEKLFF

CDR3 length: 17
clone size: once
V gene: TRBV15
J gene: TRBJ1-2
D gene: .
CDR3 DNA: TGTGCCACCAGCAGAGATAGGCCTTCTAGGATGGTCTATGGCTACACCTTC
CDR3 protein: CATSRDRPSRMVYGYTF

CDR3 length: 13
clone size: .
V gene: TRBV5-5
J gene: TRBJ2-2
D gene: .
CDR3 DNA: TGTGCCAGCAGCTTGACAGAGGGTGGGGAGCTGTTTTTT
CDR3 protein: CASSLTEGGELFF

CDR3 length: 11
clone size: once
V gene: TRBV7-9
J gene: TRBJ2-3
D gene: .
CDR3 DNA: TGTGCCAGCAGCTTGAAGGATACGCAGTATTTT
CDR3 protein: CASSLKDTQYF

CDR3 length: 15
clone size: .
V gene: TRBV4-2
J gene: TRBJ1-2
D gene: .
CDR3 DNA: TGTGCCAGCAGCCATTCGGCAGGGGCTAACTATGGCTACACCTTC
CDR3 protein: CASSHSAGANYGYTF

CDR3 length: 15
clone size: .
V gene: TRBV7-8
J gene: TRBJ1-2
D gene: TRBD1
CDR3 DNA: TGTGCCAGCAGCCGGGGCGGGACAGGGGGCTATGGCTACACCTTC
CDR3 protein: CASSRGGTGGYGYTF

CDR3 length: 14
clone size: .
V gene: TRBV19
J gene: TRBJ1-1
D gene: .
CDR3 DNA: TGTGCCAGTAGTGAGGGACGGTGGAACACTGAAGCTTTCTTT
CDR3 protein: CASSEGRWNTEAFF

CDR3 length: 14
clone size: once
V gene: TRBV28
J gene: TRBJ1-2
D gene: .
CDR3 DNA: TGTGCCAGCAGGTCCGGGCCGTCCAACTATGGCTACACCTTC
CDR3 protein: CASRSGPSNYGYTF

CDR3 length: 15
clone size: .
V gene: TRBV4-3
J gene: TRBJ1-3
D gene: .
CDR3 DNA: TGCGCCAGCAGCCAAGCCCCGGGCGCTGGAAACACCATATATTTT
CDR3 protein: CASSQAPGAGNTIYF

CDR3 length: 14
clone size: .
V gene: TRBV30
J gene: TRBJ1-5
D gene: TRBD1
CDR3 DNA: TGTGCCTGCCAAGCAGGGGGGCTCGGTCAGCCCCAGCATTTT
CDR3 protein: CACQAGGLGQPQHF

CDR3 length: 14
clone size: .
V gene: TRBV5-4
J gene: TRBJ2-2
D gene: TRBD2
CDR3 DNA: TGTGCCAGCAGCCCCGGGACTAGCCCCGGGGAGCTGTTTTTT
CDR3 protein: CASSPGTSPGELFF

CDR3 length: 13
clone size: .
V gene: TRBV19
J gene: TRBJ1-5
D gene: .
CDR3 DNA: TGTGCCAGTAGTACCCGGACAAATCAGCCCCAGCATTTT
CDR3 protein: CASSTRTNQPQHF

CDR3 length: 13
clone size: .
V gene: TRBV5-1
J gene: TRBJ1-2
D gene: .
CDR3 DNA: TGCGCCAGCAGCTTAAAGGTTAACTATGGCTACACCTTC
CDR3 protein: CASSLKVNYGYTF

CDR3 length: 14
clone size: .
V gene: TRBV18
J gene: TRBJ2-5
D gene: TRBD1
CDR3 DNA: TGTGCCAGCTCACAAAGACAGGGCGGTGAGACCCAGTACTTC
CDR3 protein: CASSQRQGGETQYF

CDR3 length: 13
clone size: once
V gene: TRBV6-5
J gene: TRBJ2-3
D gene: .
CDR3 DNA: TGTGCCAGCAGTAGACAGTACACAGATACGCAGTATTTT
CDR3 protein: CASSRQYTDTQYF

CDR3 length: 11
clone size: .
V gene: TRBV6-2/TRBV6-3
J gene: TRBJ2-1
D gene: .
CDR3 DNA: TGTGCCAGCGGCCAGCAGGTTGTGCAGTTCTTC
CDR3 protein: CASGQQVVQFF

CDR3 length: 14
clone size: .
V gene: TRBV5-1
J gene: TRBJ1-1
D gene: .
CDR3 DNA: TGCGCCAGCAGCTTGGAAGGGGGAAGCACTGAAGCTTTCTTT
CDR3 protein: CASSLEGGSTEAFF

CDR3 length: 16
clone size: .
V gene: TRBV28
J gene: TRBJ2-4
D gene: TRBD2
CDR3 DNA: TGTGCCAGCAGTTGGCCGGGAGGGGCAGCCAAAAACATTCAGTACTTC
CDR3 protein: CASSWPGGAAKNIQYF

CDR3 length: 15
clone size: .
V gene: TRBV2
J gene: TRBJ2-2
D gene: .
CDR3 DNA: TGTGCCAGCAGTGGCCCAGTCGCGGTCACCGGGGAGCTGTTTTTT
CDR3 protein: CASSGPVAVTGELFF

CDR3 length: 15
clone size: .
V gene: TRBV18
J gene: TRBJ1-1
D gene: .
CDR3 DNA: TGTGCCAGCTCAGTAAAACAGGCTACAAACACTGAAGCTTTCTTT
CDR3 protein: CASSVKQATNTEAFF

CDR3 length: 14
clone size: .
V gene: TRBV29-1
J gene: TRBJ2-5
D gene: TRBD1
CDR3 DNA: TGCAGCGTTGAAGTTGGGACAGGGAAAGAGACCCAGTACTTC
CDR3 protein: CSVEVGTGKETQYF

CDR3 length: 13
clone size: .
V gene: TRBV28
J gene: TRBJ1-2
D gene: .
CDR3 DNA: TGTGCCGCGGGCCGGGGGGGGATAGATGGCTACACCTTC
CDR3 protein: CAAGRGGIDGYTF

CDR3 length: 14
clone size: .
V gene: TRBV28
J gene: TRBJ2-7
D gene: TRBD1
CDR3 DNA: TGTGCCAGCCGATTCCCGGGACAGGGCTCGGCGCAGTACTTC
CDR3 protein: CASRFPGQGSAQYF

CDR3 length: 12
clone size: .
V gene: TRBV19
J gene: TRBJ1-5
D gene: .
CDR3 DNA: TGTGCCAGTAGCGAGTTTGGCCAGCCCCAGCATTTT
CDR3 protein: CASSEFGQPQHF

CDR3 length: 15
clone size: .
V gene: TRBV18
J gene: TRBJ2-1
D gene: TRBD2
CDR3 DNA: TGTGCCAGCTCACCACCTGGGCGGGGGGAATATGAGCAGTTCTTC
CDR3 protein: CASSPPGRGEYEQFF

CDR3 length: 14
clone size: .
V gene: TRBV5-1
J gene: TRBJ2-3
D gene: TRBD1
CDR3 DNA: TGCGCCAGCAGCTCCACAGGGGGTGCGGATACGCAGTATTTT
CDR3 protein: CASSSTGGADTQYF

CDR3 length: 14
clone size: .
V gene: TRBV30
J gene: TRBJ1-5
D gene: .
CDR3 DNA: TGTGCCTGGAGTGTAACAGGGATGAGTCAGCCCCAGCATTTT
CDR3 protein: CAWSVTGMSQPQHF

CDR3 length: 13
clone size: .
V gene: TRBV5-1
J gene: TRBJ1-4
D gene: .
CDR3 DNA: TGCGCCAGGGGGTTACAGGATAAGAAAAAACTGTTTTTT
CDR3 protein: CARGLQDKKKLFF